Sequencing of this T cell receptor beta chain was carried out in a study of blood T cell repertoires in COVID-19. Study in general: COVID-19 samples, acute and convalescent, were from the United States, Italy and Spain.

All enrollees were about 18 to 90 years old and from 25 or so US areas. Participants' reported clinical history set cohort assignment. As handled by the study authors: Amplification of reference gene primers was used by the study to estimate nucleated cell counts. Produced via immunoSEQ multiplex PCR; TCRdb's table is partial and in-frame only. That table gives V, J and clone size, and the DNA gave D and trimming. Of some 210,000 clones listed, 80% are singletons. CDR1 is SGHDT and CDR2 is YYEEEE in the germline V gene. CDR3 length equals 15 residues. V was pared by 5 bases and J by 4 bases, with 9 bases of the junction left unmatched.

The clonotype comes from a man aged 30 to 39 with acute COVID-19. The chain carries TRBV5-6 and TRBJ2-1; 7 positions match TRBD1. Material for sequencing was PBMCs or T cells enriched from blood (not recorded which). CDR3 protein: CASRSTGWRYNEQFF. The CDR3 nucleotides read TGTGCCAGCAGATCGACAGGGTGGAGATACAATGAGCAGTTCTTC.